This T cell receptor (beta chain) came from a study of T cell responses to AZD1222 COVID-19 vaccine. Findings and limits, study-wide: Seropositive status at baseline applied to only five or six AZD1222 recipients. Reportedly, close to half of spike-specific TCRs are directed against unmutated variant regions. Clonal diversity may have been underestimated, and the donors were mostly white British, with more females than males. Repertoire sampling occurred only after the peak T cell response.

J was trimmed by 5 bases and V by 2 bases; bases with no gene match: 4. Germline V CDR1 and CDR2: MNHEY, SMNVEV (reference sequence). The CDR3 contains 14 residues. Turning to this clone: Its antigen is not identified.

Sequencing was performed with immunoSEQ multiplex PCR; in TCRdb, only in-frame clones are kept and a portion is missing. Of about 150,000 clones listed, about nine tenths are singletons. The gene calls are TRBV27 and TRBJ1-1, with 8 positions matching TRBD1. Sequences were derived from peripheral blood, sampled on day 0 of AZD1222 vaccination. The TCR comes from an adult in good health. The CDR3 DNA reads as TGTGCCAGCAGTTTAGCCCAGGGGGCAACTGAAGCTTTCTTT. Translation gives CASSLAQGATEAFF.